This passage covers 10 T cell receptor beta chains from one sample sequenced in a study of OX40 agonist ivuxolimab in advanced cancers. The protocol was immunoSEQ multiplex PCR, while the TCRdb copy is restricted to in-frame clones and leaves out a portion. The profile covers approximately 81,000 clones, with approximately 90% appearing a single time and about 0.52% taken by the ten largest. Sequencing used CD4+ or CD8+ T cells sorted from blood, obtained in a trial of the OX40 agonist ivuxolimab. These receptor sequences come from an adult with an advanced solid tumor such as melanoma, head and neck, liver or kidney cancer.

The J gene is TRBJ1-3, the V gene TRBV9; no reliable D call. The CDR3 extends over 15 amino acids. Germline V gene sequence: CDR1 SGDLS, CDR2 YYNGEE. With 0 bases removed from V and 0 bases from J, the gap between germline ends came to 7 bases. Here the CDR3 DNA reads TGTGCCAGCAGCGTAGAAGGGAACTCTGGAAACACCATATATTTT. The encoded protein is CASSVEGNSGNTIYF.

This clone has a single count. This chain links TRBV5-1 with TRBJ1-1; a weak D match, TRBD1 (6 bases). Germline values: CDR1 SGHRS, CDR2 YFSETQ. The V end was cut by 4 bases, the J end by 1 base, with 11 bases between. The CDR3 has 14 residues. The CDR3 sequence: CASSGGHWNTEAFF. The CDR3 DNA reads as TGCGCCAGCAGCGGGGGACACTGGAACACTGAAGCTTTCTTT.

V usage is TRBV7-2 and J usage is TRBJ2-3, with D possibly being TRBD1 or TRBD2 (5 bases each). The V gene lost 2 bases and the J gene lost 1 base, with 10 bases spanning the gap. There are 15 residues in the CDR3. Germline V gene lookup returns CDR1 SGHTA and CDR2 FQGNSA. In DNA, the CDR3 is TGTGCCAGCAGCTTATGGGGGTGGGGCACAGATACGCAGTATTTT. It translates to CASSLWGWGTDTQYF.

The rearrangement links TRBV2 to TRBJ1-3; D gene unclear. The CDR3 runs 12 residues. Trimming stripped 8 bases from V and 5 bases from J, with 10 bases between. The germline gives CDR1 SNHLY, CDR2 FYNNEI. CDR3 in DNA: TGTGCCAGCCTCTTTGAGCGAAACACCATATATTTT. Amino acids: CASLFERNTIYF.

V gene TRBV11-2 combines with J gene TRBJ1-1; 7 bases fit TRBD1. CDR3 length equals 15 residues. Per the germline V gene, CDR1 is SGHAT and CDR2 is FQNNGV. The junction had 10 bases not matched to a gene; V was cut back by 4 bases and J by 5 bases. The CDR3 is CASSSLRQGRTEAFF. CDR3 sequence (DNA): TGTGCCAGCAGCTCCTTAAGACAGGGAAGGACTGAAGCTTTCTTT. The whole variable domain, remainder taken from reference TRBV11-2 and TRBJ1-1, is EAGVAQSPRYKIIEKRQSVAFWCNPISGHATLYWYQQILGQGPKLLIQFQNNGVVDDSQLPKDRFSAERLKGVDSTLKIQPAKLEDSAVYLCASSSLRQGRTEAFFGQGTRLTVV.

CDR3 bases: TGTGCCAGCAGCTTAAGCGGAGATTATAATTCACCCCTCCACTTT. It yields the protein CASSLSGDYNSPLHF. This rearrangement joins TRBV7-3 to TRBJ1-6; D is unclear. The V and J ends lost 1 base and 4 bases respectively, with 8 bases between them. CDR1 is SGHTA, CDR2 FQGTGA, per germline. The CDR3 is made up of 15 amino acids. Supplemented by reference TRBV7-3 and TRBJ1-6, the full variable domain reads GAGVSQTPSNKVTEKGKYVELRCDPISGHTALYWYRQSLGQGPEFLIYFQGTGAADDSGLPNDRFFAVRPEGSVSTLKIQRTERGDSAVYLCASSLSGDYNSPLHFGNGTRLTVT.

The CDR3 sequence is CASSLRGGAPNEKLFF. The CDR3 DNA follows: TGCGCCAGCAGCTTGAGGGGGGGCGCGCCTAATGAAAAACTGTTTTTT. The V and J genes are TRBV5-1 and TRBJ1-4; a weak D match, TRBD1 (6 bases). With 1 base removed from V and 3 bases from J, the gap between germline ends came to 13 bases. CDR3 length equals 16 residues. Germline CDR1 reads SGHRS; CDR2 reads YFSETQ.

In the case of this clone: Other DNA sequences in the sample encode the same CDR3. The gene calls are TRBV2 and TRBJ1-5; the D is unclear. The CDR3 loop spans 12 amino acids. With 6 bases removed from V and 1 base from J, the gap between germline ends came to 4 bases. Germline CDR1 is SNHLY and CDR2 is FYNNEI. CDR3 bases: TGTGCCAGCAGAGGCAGCAATCAGCCCCAGCATTTT. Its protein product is CASRGSNQPQHF.

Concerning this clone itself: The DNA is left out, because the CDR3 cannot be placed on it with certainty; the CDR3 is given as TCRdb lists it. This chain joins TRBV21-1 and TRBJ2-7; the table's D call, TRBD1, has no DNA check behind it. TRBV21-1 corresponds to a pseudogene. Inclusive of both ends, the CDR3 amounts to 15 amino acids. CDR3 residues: CASSSSGQGSLRRYF.

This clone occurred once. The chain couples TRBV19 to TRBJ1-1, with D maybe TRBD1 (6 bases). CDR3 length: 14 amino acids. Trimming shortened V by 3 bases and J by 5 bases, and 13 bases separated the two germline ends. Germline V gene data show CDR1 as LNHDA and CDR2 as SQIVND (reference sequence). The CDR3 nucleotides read TGTGCCAGTAGTATTCAGGGGCGTTGGACTGAAGCTTTCTTT. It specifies CASSIQGRWTEAFF.